Sequencing of this T cell receptor beta chain was carried out in a study of CD8+ T cells in alopecia areata. cDNA reverse transcribed from extracted RNA served as the sequencing template. Sequencing used immunoSEQ multiplex PCR; TCRdb keeps in-frame clones, though not all of them. The data show approximately 280,000 clones, about 62% seen once. The treatment was: oral pan-JAK inhibitor, 5-10 mg twice daily. V shed 0 bases and J 2 bases; nucleotides not matched to a gene: 7. CDR1 is SGHRS and CDR2 is YFSETQ in the germline V gene. The CDR3 is 16 amino acids. The TCR originated in a human donor with alopecia areata. Sample: CD4+ T cells sorted from blood, taken at week 24, from a patient treated with tofacitinib. The chain recombines TRBV5-1 with TRBJ2-7, with TRBD1 matching 8 bases. DNA of the CDR3: TGCGCCAGCAGCTTGGATGGGACAGGCATAACCTACGAGCAGTACTTC. It encodes CASSLDGTGITYEQYF.